One and the same sample provided the 3 T cell receptor beta chains below, sequenced in a study of cytomegalovirus exposure and HLA in healthy donors. Use of 60 Vbeta and 13 Jbeta primers characterized the PCR. TCRdb's table, derived via immunoSEQ multiplex PCR, lists solely in-frame clones and lacks some. The sample has 280,000 or so clones, about 90% seen once. Input material: PBMCs. These TCRs come from a woman aged 18 to 35 in good health and CMV-seronegative.

Here the CDR3 DNA reads TGCGCCAGCAGTGAGAGCGTCAGGGTAGCAGAGACCCAGTACTTC. Protein product: CASSESVRVAETQYF. The chain combines TRBV10-2 with TRBJ2-5, with a weak D call TRBD1 (5 bases). From germline, CDR1 is WSHSY and CDR2 SAAADI. This CDR3 comprises 15 residues. Trimming shortened V by 2 bases and J by 4 bases, and 14 bases separated the two germline ends.

The rearrangement uses TRBV7-2 and TRBJ1-5, with 7 bases aligning to TRBD1. The CDR3 covers 12 residues. Germline CDR1 is SGHTA and CDR2 is FQGNSA. The V segment lost 2 bases and the J segment 9 bases; nucleotides outside the gene matches: 1. The CDR3, as DNA: TGTGCCAGCAGCTTACCAGGGGGGCCCCAGCATTTT. It specifies CASSLPGGPQHF.

The chain combines TRBV11-2 with TRBJ2-1; no clear D gene. The CDR3 is made up of 14 amino acids. Per germline, CDR1 SGHAT and CDR2 FQNNGV. Trimming left V 5 bases short and J 3 bases short, with 11 bases between. The CDR3 sequence is CASSPRLIYNEQFF. CDR3 nucleotide sequence: TGTGCCAGCAGCCCCCGTTTAATCTACAATGAGCAGTTCTTC.